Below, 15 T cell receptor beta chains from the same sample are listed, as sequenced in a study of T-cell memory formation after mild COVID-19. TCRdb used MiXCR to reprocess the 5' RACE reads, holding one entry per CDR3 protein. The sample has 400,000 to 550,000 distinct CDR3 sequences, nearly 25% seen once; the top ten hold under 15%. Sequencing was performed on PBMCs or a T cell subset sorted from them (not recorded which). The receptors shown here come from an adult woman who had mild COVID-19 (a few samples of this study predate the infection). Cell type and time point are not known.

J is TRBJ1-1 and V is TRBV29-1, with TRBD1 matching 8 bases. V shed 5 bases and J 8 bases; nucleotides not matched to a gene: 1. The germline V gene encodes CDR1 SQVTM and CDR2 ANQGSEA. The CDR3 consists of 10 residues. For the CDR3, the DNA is TGCAGCGTTAGGACAGGGGAAGCTTTCTTT. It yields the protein CSVRTGEAFF.

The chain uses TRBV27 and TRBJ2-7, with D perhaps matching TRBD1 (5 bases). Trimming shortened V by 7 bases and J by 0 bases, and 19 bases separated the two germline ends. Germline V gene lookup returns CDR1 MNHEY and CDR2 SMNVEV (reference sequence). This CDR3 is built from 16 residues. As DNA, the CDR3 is TGTGCCAGCAAGGCCCGGGTTGGGGCAGCCTCCTACGAGCAGTACTTC. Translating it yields CASKARVGAASYEQYF.

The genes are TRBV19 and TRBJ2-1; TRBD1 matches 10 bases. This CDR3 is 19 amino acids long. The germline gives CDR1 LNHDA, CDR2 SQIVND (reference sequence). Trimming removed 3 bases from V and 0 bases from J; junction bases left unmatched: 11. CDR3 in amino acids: CASSMGQGLPDSSYNEQFF. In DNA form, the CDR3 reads TGTGCCAGTAGTATGGGACAGGGGCTACCTGATAGCTCCTACAATGAGCAGTTCTTC.

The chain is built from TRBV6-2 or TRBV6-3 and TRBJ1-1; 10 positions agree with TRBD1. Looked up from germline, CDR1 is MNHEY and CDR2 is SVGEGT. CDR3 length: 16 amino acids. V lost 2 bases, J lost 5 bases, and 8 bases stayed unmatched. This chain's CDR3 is CASSYKRDRGETEAFF. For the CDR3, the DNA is TGTGCCAGCAGTTACAAGAGGGACAGGGGTGAGACTGAAGCTTTCTTT.

CDR3 in DNA: TGTGCCAGCAAACAGCAGGCAAACTATGGCTACACCTTC. Its translation: CASKQQANYGYTF. This chain uses TRBV28 with TRBJ1-2; D gene unclear. The CDR3 has 13 amino acids. In germline, CDR1 is MDHEN, CDR2 SYDVKM. The V end lost 7 bases, the J end lost 2 bases, and 11 bases lay between the germline ends.

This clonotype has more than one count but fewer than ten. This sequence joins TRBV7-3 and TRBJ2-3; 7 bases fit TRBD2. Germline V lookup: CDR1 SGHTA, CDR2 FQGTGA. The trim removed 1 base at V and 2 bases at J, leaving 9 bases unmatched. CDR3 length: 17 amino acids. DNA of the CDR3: TGTGCCAGCAGCTTAAGCGGGTGGGGGGGAAACACAGATACGCAGTATTTT. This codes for CASSLSGWGGNTDTQYF.

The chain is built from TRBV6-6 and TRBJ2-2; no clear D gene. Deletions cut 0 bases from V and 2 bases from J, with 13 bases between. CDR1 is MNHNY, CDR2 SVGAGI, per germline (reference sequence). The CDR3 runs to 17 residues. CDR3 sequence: CASSYSNAWSNTGELFF. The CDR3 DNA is TGTGCCAGCAGTTACTCGAATGCGTGGAGCAACACCGGGGAGCTGTTTTTT.

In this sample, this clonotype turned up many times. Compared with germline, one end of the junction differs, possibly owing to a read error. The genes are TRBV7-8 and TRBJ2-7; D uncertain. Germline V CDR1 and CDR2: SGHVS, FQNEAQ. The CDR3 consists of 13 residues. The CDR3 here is CASSLGQHHEQYF. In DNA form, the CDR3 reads TGTGCCAGCAGTTTAGGGCAGCACCACGAGCAGTACTTC.

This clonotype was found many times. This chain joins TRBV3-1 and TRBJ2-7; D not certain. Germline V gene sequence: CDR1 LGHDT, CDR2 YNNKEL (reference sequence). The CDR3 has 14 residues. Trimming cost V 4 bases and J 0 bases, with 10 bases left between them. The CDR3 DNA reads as TGTGCCAGCAGCCCGACTCAATTCTCCTACGAGCAGTACTTC. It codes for CASSPTQFSYEQYF.

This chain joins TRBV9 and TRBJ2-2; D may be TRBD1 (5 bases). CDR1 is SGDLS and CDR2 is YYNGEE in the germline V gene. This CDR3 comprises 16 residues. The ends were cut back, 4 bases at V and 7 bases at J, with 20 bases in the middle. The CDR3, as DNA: TGTGCCAGCAGCTCGTACCTCTGGCAGGGCGGCGGGGAGCTGTTTTTT. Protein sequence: CASSSYLWQGGGELFF.

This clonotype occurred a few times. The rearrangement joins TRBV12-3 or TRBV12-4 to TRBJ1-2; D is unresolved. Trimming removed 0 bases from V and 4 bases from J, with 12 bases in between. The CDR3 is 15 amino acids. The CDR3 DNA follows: TGTGCCAGCAGTTTAGCGCAAGGGAGCACCTATGGCTACACCTTC. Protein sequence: CASSLAQGSTYGYTF.

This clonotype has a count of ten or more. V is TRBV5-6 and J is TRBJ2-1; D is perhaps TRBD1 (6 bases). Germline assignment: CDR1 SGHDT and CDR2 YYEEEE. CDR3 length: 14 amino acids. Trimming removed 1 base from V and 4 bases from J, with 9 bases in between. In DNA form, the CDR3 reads TGTGCCAGCAGCTTGACAGGGACATACAATGAGCAGTTCTTC. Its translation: CASSLTGTYNEQFF.

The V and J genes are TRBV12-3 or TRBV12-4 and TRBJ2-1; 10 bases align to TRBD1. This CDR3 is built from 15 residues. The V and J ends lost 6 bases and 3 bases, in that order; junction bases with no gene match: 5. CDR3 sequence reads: CASRRTGGSYNEQFF. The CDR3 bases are TGTGCCAGCAGGAGGACAGGGGGTAGCTACAATGAGCAGTTCTTC.

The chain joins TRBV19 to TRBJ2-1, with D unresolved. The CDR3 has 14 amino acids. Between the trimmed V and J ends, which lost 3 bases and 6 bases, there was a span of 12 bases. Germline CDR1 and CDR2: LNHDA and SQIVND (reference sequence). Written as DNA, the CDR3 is TGTGCCAGTAGTATTGTTATGACTGGCAATGAGCAGTTCTTC. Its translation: CASSIVMTGNEQFF. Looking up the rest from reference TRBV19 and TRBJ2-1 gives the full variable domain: DGGITQSPKYLFRKEGQNVTLSCEQNLNHDAMYWYRQDPGQGLRLIYYSQIVNDFQKGDIAEGYSVSREKKESFPLTVTSAQKNPTAFYLCASSIVMTGNEQFFGPGTRLTVL.

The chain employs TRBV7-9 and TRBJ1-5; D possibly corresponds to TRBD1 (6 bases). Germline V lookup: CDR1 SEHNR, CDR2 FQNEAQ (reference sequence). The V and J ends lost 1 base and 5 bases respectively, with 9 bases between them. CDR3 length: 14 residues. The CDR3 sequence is CASSLVGGDQPQHF. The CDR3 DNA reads TGTGCCAGCAGCTTAGTGGGGGGCGATCAGCCCCAGCATTTT.